This TCR beta chain was recovered during a study of CD8+CD57+ T cells in acquired aplastic anemia (dated 2018 in TCRdb). About the investigation overall: On average, sorted CD4+ and CD8+ cells yielded about 3 ug of extracted DNA, with a range of roughly 0.17 to 30 ug. CD8+CD57+ expansion was defined as a frequency above the mean frequency observed in healthy subjects. General conclusions and limits of the study: Between patients and healthy controls, no significant difference in CD8+ Simpson's diversity was found (P=0.060). Around 31 CD8+ CDR3 sequences were shared between patients and controls but appeared highly expressed in patients and within their immunodominant clones.

Patients chosen for sequencing had shown expansion of CD8+CD57+ cells by flow cytometry. Every patient had severe acquired aplastic anemia, diagnosed using the International Study of Aplastic Anemia and Agranulocytosis and Camitta criteria. Patients had received no therapy at the time of blood sampling. In this study, sorted CD4+ and CD8+ T cells from the blood of healthy subjects and of severe aplastic anemia patients had their TCR repertoires deep-sequenced. Patients were enrolled under clinicaltrials.gov protocols 00001620, 01623167, 00001397, 00071045, 00081523 and 00961064 in the USA. Ficoll-Paque density gradient centrifugation was used to isolate peripheral blood mononuclear cells. Before DNA was extracted, CD4+ and CD8+ T cells were sorted using either FACS or magnetic beads. Details on this clonotype: Its antigen is currently not known. Base qualities are missing; no much larger clone stands one base away.

CDR1 LNHDA and CDR2 SQIVND were looked up in the germline V gene (reference sequence). After removal of 0 bases from V and 1 base from J, the junction retains 14 bases not matched to a gene. From the cysteine up to the phenylalanine, the CDR3 has a length of 19 residues. Only the CDR3 DNA is retained, 57 bases long and in frame from the first base. Profiling of TCR beta VDJ combinations and CDR3 sequences used genomic DNA as the template. An Illumina HiSeq 2000 was the platform used for TCR repertoire sequencing. As for the authors' bioinformatics: Repertoires were assessed using TRBV/TRBJ rearrangement plots, CDR3 size and DJ length profiles, and Simpson's diversity index. The immunodominant clone was defined as the most abundant DNA sequence in deep sequencing data. CDR3 amino acid sequences were screened for sharing across subjects and were compared with published repertoires and the VDJdb database. TCRdb passed the public sequencing reads through fastp at Q25 and MiXCR, retaining productive beta sequences. Rows are unified per CDR3 protein, each entry keeping the most common DNA and genes. It is TCRdb's table, rather than the study itself, that gives the V and J calls and clone size. Counted in this sample were approximately 180,000 distinct CDR3 sequences; 40% to 50% of them appeared once. Together, the top ten hold more than 0.85% of the sample.

The receptor chain draws on TRBV19 and TRBJ2-5; 7 nucleotides in the junction match TRBD2. The sequenced sample was sorted CD4+, CD8+, or CD8+CD57+ T cells (not recorded which) from PBMCs. This TCR came from a human donor with aplastic anemia. DNA sequence: TGTGCCAGTAGTATAGATCAGAGGGAGGGCCGAGAGGGCCAAGAGACCCAGTACTTC. It translates to CASSIDQREGREGQETQYF.